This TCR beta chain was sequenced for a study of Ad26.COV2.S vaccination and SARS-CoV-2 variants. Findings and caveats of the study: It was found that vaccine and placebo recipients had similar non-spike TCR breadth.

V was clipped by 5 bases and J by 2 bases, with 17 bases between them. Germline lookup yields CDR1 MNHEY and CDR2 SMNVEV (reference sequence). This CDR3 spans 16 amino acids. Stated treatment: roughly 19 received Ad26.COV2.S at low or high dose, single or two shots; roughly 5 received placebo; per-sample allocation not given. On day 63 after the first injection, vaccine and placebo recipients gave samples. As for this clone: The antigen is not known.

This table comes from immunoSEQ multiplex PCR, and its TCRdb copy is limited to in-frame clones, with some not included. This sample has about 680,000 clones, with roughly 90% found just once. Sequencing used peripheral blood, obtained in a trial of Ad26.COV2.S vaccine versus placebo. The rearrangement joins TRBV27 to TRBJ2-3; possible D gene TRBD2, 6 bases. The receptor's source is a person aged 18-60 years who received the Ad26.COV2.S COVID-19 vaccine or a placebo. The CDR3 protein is CASSIQAGTYTDTQYF. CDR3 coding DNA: TGTGCCAGCAGTATCCAAGCGGGCACCTACACAGATACGCAGTATTTT.